Below are 10 T cell receptor beta chains sequenced from a single sample in a study of PD-1 blockade in classical Hodgkin lymphoma (dated by TCRdb to 2018 to 2021). The library was built by means of the immunoSEQ multiplex PCR assay. The clones in this table, taken by TCRdb from immuneACCESS, are in-frame only. Not every clone is retained; where verified, under half of the shortfall comes from an unresolved V gene, and the cause of the rest is unknown. This sample gives roughly 14,000 clones in total; around four fifths of them show up just once. The biggest ten clones account for roughly 23% of the sample. Explained via the paper, the time point label denotes: cycle 2 day 1 (C2D1) of nivolumab. Every trial patient had relapsed after autologous stem cell transplantation, and cohorts A, B and C differed in prior brentuximab vedotin exposure. Sequenced material: peripheral blood mononuclear cells (PBMCs), taken before the second cycle of nivolumab. The receptors come from a human donor with classical Hodgkin lymphoma.

The chain joins TRBV5-6 to TRBJ2-7; D unclear. The CDR3 runs to 14 residues. V was trimmed by 4 bases and J by 4 bases, leaving 15 bases between them. Germline assignment: CDR1 SGHDT and CDR2 YYEEEE. CDR3 nucleotides: TGTGCCAGCAGCGGCGGCGCAGGTGGGTACGAGCAGTACTTC. This codes for CASSGGAGGYEQYF.

This clone has more than one count but fewer than ten. This chain links TRBV29-1 with TRBJ1-1; tentative D call: TRBD1 (5 bases). Looked up from germline, CDR1 is SQVTM and CDR2 is ANQGSEA. V was trimmed by 5 bases and J by 1 base, leaving 14 bases between them. This CDR3 is built from 14 residues. Here the CDR3 DNA reads TGCAGCGTTTCTACCAGGGTAGCGAACACTGAAGCTTTCTTT. Protein product: CSVSTRVANTEAFF. Filled out from reference TRBV29-1 and TRBJ1-1, the complete variable domain reads SAVISQKPSRDICQRGTSLTIQCQVDSQVTMMFWYRQQPGQSLTLIATANQGSEATYESGFVIDKFPISRPNLTFSTLTVSNMSPEDSSIYLCSVSTRVANTEAFFGQGTRLTVV.

The chain links TRBV7-8 to TRBJ2-5, with 9 bases lining up with TRBD1. Per the germline V gene, CDR1 is SGHVS and CDR2 is FQNEAQ. The CDR3 sequence is 15 residues long. With 4 bases clipped from V and 3 bases from J, the junction kept 6 bases outside the gene matches. CDR3 amino acids: CASSSWDREKETQYF. CDR3 nucleotide sequence: TGTGCCAGCAGCTCCTGGGACAGGGAAAAAGAGACCCAGTACTTC.

V usage is TRBV6-1 and J usage is TRBJ1-2, with 8 bases lining up with TRBD1. Trimming removed 3 bases from V and 4 bases from J; junction bases left unmatched: 7. CDR3 length equals 15 residues. Looked up from germline, CDR1 is MNHNS and CDR2 is SASEGT. CDR3: CASSDGQGELYGYTF. DNA of the CDR3: TGTGCCAGCAGTGACGGACAGGGCGAACTCTATGGCTACACCTTC.

This clone was seen once. The chain carries TRBV10-3 and TRBJ2-7, with a possible D match to TRBD2 (6 bases). The CDR3 covers 16 residues. Germline V gene sequence: CDR1 ENHRY, CDR2 SYGVKD. Trimming shortened V by 2 bases and J by 2 bases, and 16 bases separated the two germline ends. CDR3 sequence reads: CAISEPTGDGAYEQYF. The CDR3 DNA is TGTGCCATCAGTGAGCCGACGGGGGACGGAGCCTACGAGCAGTACTTC.

The chain joins TRBV6-1 to TRBJ2-1; the D gene could be TRBD1 or TRBD2 (7 bases each). Trimming cost V 7 bases and J 1 base, with 14 bases left between them. CDR1 and CDR2 (germline): MNHNS, SASEGT. The CDR3 contains 15 residues. CDR3 amino acids: CASMGRGPSYNEQFF. The CDR3 DNA is TGTGCCAGCATGGGGAGGGGGCCGTCCTACAATGAGCAGTTCTTC.

The chain carries TRBV7-9 and TRBJ2-1, with 8 bases identical to TRBD2. This CDR3 comprises 15 residues. The V gene end was trimmed by 5 bases and the J gene end by 10 bases; junction bases not matched to a gene: 13. Germline V gives CDR1 SEHNR, CDR2 FQNEAQ (reference sequence). The CDR3 sequence: CASSPPPGGRWEQFF. Written as DNA, the CDR3 is TGTGCCAGCAGCCCCCCGCCGGGGGGGCGATGGGAGCAGTTCTTC.

This sequence joins TRBV27 and TRBJ1-2; TRBD1 matches 8 bases. CDR3 size: 14 residues. V was clipped by 10 bases and J by 2 bases; unmatched bases: 9. Germline CDR1 MNHEY, CDR2 SMNVEV (reference sequence). This CDR3 reads CATSQGAINYGYTF. CDR3 DNA sequence: TGTGCCACGTCCCAGGGGGCCATCAACTATGGCTACACCTTC.

The chain uses TRBV27 and TRBJ1-1; D unclear. The CDR3 contains 13 residues. Germline V gene lookup returns CDR1 MNHEY and CDR2 SMNVEV (reference sequence). V gave up 3 bases and J gave up 2 bases, with 7 bases separating them. CDR3 residues: CASSFGPNTEAFF. CDR3 in DNA: TGTGCCAGCAGTTTTGGTCCAAACACTGAAGCTTTCTTT.

With respect to this clone: Possible read error: a much larger clone is one base away. The genes are TRBV25-1 and TRBJ1-1, with 9 nucleotides matching TRBD1. The V gene end was trimmed by 6 bases and the J gene end by 0 bases; junction bases not matched to a gene: 2. The germline V gene encodes CDR1 MGHDK and CDR2 SYGVNS. The CDR3 is 14 amino acids. The CDR3 loop reads CASRGTGMNTEAFF. The DNA for the CDR3 is TGTGCCAGCAGGGGGACAGGGATGAACACTGAAGCTTTCTTT. Combining the CDR3 with reference TRBV25-1 and TRBJ1-1 gives the whole variable domain EADIYQTPRYLVIGTGKKITLECSQTMGHDKMYWYQQDPGMELHLIHYSYGVNSTEKGDLSSESTVSRIRTEHFPLTLESARPSHTSQYLCASRGTGMNTEAFFGQGTRLTVV.